These T cell receptor beta chains were read from a single sample in a study of cytomegalovirus exposure and HLA in healthy donors. Sequencing was performed with immunoSEQ multiplex PCR; in TCRdb, only in-frame clones are kept and a portion is missing. The data hold under 250,000 clones, with about three quarters observed a single time. Sequencing used PBMCs. Source of these receptors: a boy under 18 in good health and CMV-seronegative. CDR3s include the opening cysteine and the closing phenylalanine or tryptophan. The D gene is left open where the match is weak.

NA	TRBV4-1	TRBJ2-1	CASTTIDSYNEQFF	TGCGCCAGCACGACAATCGACAGTTACAATGAGCAGTTCTTC
NA	TRBV6-6	TRBJ2-5	CASSYVDTPGETQYF	TGTGCCAGCAGTTACGTCGACACTCCGGGGGAGACCCAGTACTTC
NA	TRBV7-6	TRBJ2-3	CASSFHADTQYF	TGTGCCAGCAGCTTCCATGCAGATACGCAGTATTTT
NA	TRBV6-1	TRBJ1-6	CASSEAGVKTGNSPLHF	TGTGCCAGCAGTGAAGCCGGGGTCAAGACGGGCAATTCACCCCTCCACTTT
TRBD2	TRBV10-3	TRBJ2-3	CAIKVAGGLDTQYF	TGTGCCATCAAAGTAGCGGGAGGGTTAGATACGCAGTATTTT
NA	TRBV6-1	TRBJ2-1	CASSEGHAAGEQFF	TGTGCCAGCAGTGAAGGACATGCAGCGGGTGAGCAGTTCTTC
NA	TRBV4-2	TRBJ2-5	CASSQDLSEAWETQYF	TGTGCCAGCAGCCAAGATCTAAGCGAGGCTTGGGAGACCCAGTACTTC
NA	TRBV6-6	TRBJ1-2	CASSSSDPKRDYGYTF	TGTGCCAGCAGTTCCTCCGACCCGAAGCGGGACTATGGCTACACCTTC
TRBD1	TRBV7-9	TRBJ2-7	CSSLTGTGPYEQYF	TGTTCCAGTCTGACCGGGACAGGGCCCTACGAGCAGTACTTC
TRBD1	TRBV4-1	TRBJ1-1	CASSQRTGGNTEAFF	TGCGCCAGCAGCCAGAGGACAGGGGGAAACACTGAAGCTTTCTTT